These T cell receptor beta chains were read from a single sample in a study of T cells in localized non-small cell lung cancer. TCRdb's table, derived via immunoSEQ multiplex PCR, lists solely in-frame clones and lacks some. The sample includes about 59,000 clones, roughly 90% of them seen just once. Sequenced here: peripheral blood, sampled before any cancer treatment. The receptors here all came from a woman aged 35 to 69 with stage I lung adenocarcinoma. CDR3s leave out the opening cysteine and the closing phenylalanine or tryptophan. D genes are given only for firm matches.

V gene: TRBV5-6
J gene: TRBJ2-7
D gene: .
CDR3 length: 12
CDR3 protein: ASSLGGTHYEQY

V gene: TRBV7-8
J gene: TRBJ1-4
D gene: TRBD1
CDR3 length: 15
CDR3 protein: ASSLLDRPRFNEKLF

V gene: TRBV10-2
J gene: TRBJ1-6
D gene: TRBD1
CDR3 length: 13
CDR3 protein: ASSDLDRANSPLH

V gene: TRBV2
J gene: TRBJ1-2
D gene: .
CDR3 length: 12
CDR3 protein: ASIRDTANYGYT

V gene: TRBV12-5
J gene: TRBJ2-7
D gene: .
CDR3 length: 10
CDR3 protein: ASARSNYEQY

V gene: TRBV30
J gene: TRBJ2-1
D gene: .
CDR3 length: 11
CDR3 protein: AWSGQVRNEQF

V gene: TRBV7-9
J gene: TRBJ2-1
D gene: TRBD1
CDR3 length: 14
CDR3 protein: ASNPRTGPNYNEQF

V gene: TRBV6-1
J gene: TRBJ1-5
D gene: TRBD1
CDR3 length: 12
CDR3 protein: ASSTTGQVQPQH

V gene: TRBV4-2
J gene: TRBJ1-2
D gene: .
CDR3 length: 16
CDR3 protein: ASSQDRARTEMIYGYT

V gene: TRBV20-1
J gene: TRBJ2-3
D gene: .
CDR3 length: 8
CDR3 protein: SAVSPTQY

V gene: TRBV23-1
J gene: TRBJ1-3
D gene: .
CDR3 length: 11
CDR3 protein: ASSQSFGHTIY

V gene: TRBV7-2
J gene: TRBJ2-5
D gene: .
CDR3 length: 9
CDR3 protein: ASSSGETQY

V gene: TRBV9
J gene: TRBJ1-6
D gene: TRBD1
CDR3 length: 12
CDR3 protein: ASSAGTANSPLH

V gene: TRBV6-6
J gene: TRBJ1-1
D gene: .
CDR3 length: 13
CDR3 protein: ASSDHRAGGTEAF

V gene: TRBV27
J gene: TRBJ1-5
D gene: .
CDR3 length: 13
CDR3 protein: ASRSTAGLDQPQH

V gene: TRBV4-3
J gene: TRBJ2-1
D gene: TRBD2
CDR3 length: 14
CDR3 protein: ASSFKSGREGNEQF

V gene: TRBV29-1
J gene: TRBJ2-1
D gene: .
CDR3 length: 9
CDR3 protein: SVLRGNEQF

V gene: TRBV2
J gene: TRBJ2-1
D gene: TRBD1
CDR3 length: 13
CDR3 protein: ASSRRDRGFNEQF

V gene: TRBV5-4
J gene: TRBJ1-2
D gene: .
CDR3 length: 15
CDR3 protein: ASSSGGQRTPNYGYT

V gene: TRBV7-9
J gene: TRBJ1-1
D gene: .
CDR3 length: 14
CDR3 protein: ASSLALLESNTEAF

V gene: TRBV7-2
J gene: TRBJ2-2
D gene: TRBD1
CDR3 length: 13
CDR3 protein: ASSNRGVNTGELF

V gene: TRBV11-2
J gene: TRBJ2-7
D gene: .
CDR3 length: 14
CDR3 protein: ASSLEGDPSSYEQY

V gene: TRBV6-5
J gene: TRBJ1-6
D gene: .
CDR3 length: 11
CDR3 protein: ASSYSEKSPLH

V gene: TRBV27
J gene: TRBJ1-2
D gene: .
CDR3 length: 11
CDR3 protein: ASSLRGTYGYT

V gene: TRBV5-8
J gene: TRBJ1-2
D gene: .
CDR3 length: 11
CDR3 protein: ASSSNSAAGYT

V gene: TRBV7-2
J gene: TRBJ2-7
D gene: TRBD1
CDR3 length: 13
CDR3 protein: ASSLMGQGANEQY

V gene: TRBV29-1
J gene: TRBJ1-1
D gene: TRBD1
CDR3 length: 11
CDR3 protein: SVKRQGDTEAF

V gene: TRBV9
J gene: TRBJ2-7
D gene: .
CDR3 length: 13
CDR3 protein: ASSGGSSPTYEQY

V gene: TRBV28
J gene: TRBJ1-3
D gene: .
CDR3 length: 12
CDR3 protein: ASTTAFSGNTIY

V gene: TRBV19
J gene: TRBJ2-7
D gene: TRBD1
CDR3 length: 13
CDR3 protein: ASSIEGQGAGEQY

V gene: TRBV6-1
J gene: TRBJ1-6
D gene: .
CDR3 length: 8
CDR3 protein: ASSDPPLH

V gene: TRBV6-6
J gene: TRBJ1-2
D gene: TRBD1
CDR3 length: 11
CDR3 protein: ASRTGGNYGYT

V gene: TRBV19
J gene: TRBJ2-2
D gene: .
CDR3 length: 13
CDR3 protein: ASSIGQGSTGELF

V gene: TRBV2
J gene: TRBJ2-2
D gene: TRBD2
CDR3 length: 13
CDR3 protein: ASRRTSGSAGELF

V gene: TRBV7-2
J gene: TRBJ1-6
D gene: .
CDR3 length: 13
CDR3 protein: ASSLGTLRNSPLH

V gene: TRBV2
J gene: TRBJ1-1
D gene: TRBD1
CDR3 length: 12
CDR3 protein: ASDRTGSNTEAF

V gene: TRBV28
J gene: TRBJ2-1
D gene: TRBD2
CDR3 length: 13
CDR3 protein: ASRRSGNSYNEQF

V gene: TRBV30
J gene: TRBJ1-5
D gene: .
CDR3 length: 12
CDR3 protein: AFTATSTDQPQH

V gene: TRBV28
J gene: TRBJ2-1
D gene: .
CDR3 length: 10
CDR3 protein: ASRDAGNEQF

V gene: TRBV6-1
J gene: TRBJ2-7
D gene: TRBD1
CDR3 length: 13
CDR3 protein: ASSRPGTGVSGQY

V gene: TRBV5-4
J gene: TRBJ1-1
D gene: .
CDR3 length: 12
CDR3 protein: ASSLGRGDTEAF

V gene: TRBV28
J gene: TRBJ1-5
D gene: .
CDR3 length: 13
CDR3 protein: ASRPTGPSNQPQH

V gene: TRBV2
J gene: TRBJ1-5
D gene: .
CDR3 length: 10
CDR3 protein: ASSTQAEPQH

V gene: TRBV27
J gene: TRBJ1-6
D gene: TRBD1
CDR3 length: 13
CDR3 protein: ASRPGTVSNSPLH

V gene: TRBV5-1
J gene: TRBJ1-1
D gene: .
CDR3 length: 13
CDR3 protein: ASSLAPATYTEAF

V gene: TRBV14
J gene: TRBJ1-1
D gene: .
CDR3 length: 13
CDR3 protein: ASSQVRQANTEAF

V gene: TRBV19
J gene: TRBJ1-2
D gene: TRBD1
CDR3 length: 16
CDR3 protein: ASTVRGPSSGDDYGYT

V gene: TRBV6-5
J gene: TRBJ1-6
D gene: TRBD1
CDR3 length: 14
CDR3 protein: ASSYSRGRSDSPLH

V gene: TRBV25-1
J gene: TRBJ1-2
D gene: .
CDR3 length: 12
CDR3 protein: ASSETSGLYGYT

V gene: TRBV7-2
J gene: TRBJ2-5
D gene: .
CDR3 length: 14
CDR3 protein: ASSPTPGPPQETQY

V gene: TRBV5-1
J gene: TRBJ2-7
D gene: .
CDR3 length: 13
CDR3 protein: ASSLSGQHIYEQY

V gene: TRBV10-1
J gene: TRBJ2-2
D gene: .
CDR3 length: 13
CDR3 protein: ASRTEQANTGELF

V gene: TRBV4-3
J gene: TRBJ1-1
D gene: TRBD1
CDR3 length: 13
CDR3 protein: ASSQVRGRVTEAF

V gene: TRBV29-1
J gene: TRBJ1-1
D gene: TRBD1
CDR3 length: 11
CDR3 protein: SVHKGQGTEAF

V gene: TRBV2
J gene: TRBJ2-7
D gene: .
CDR3 length: 11
CDR3 protein: ASNPTAVYEQY